This TCR beta chain was sequenced during a study of blood T cell repertoires in COVID-19. For the study at large: Spain, Italy and the United States supplied samples that represented acute and convalescent COVID-19. PBMCs, B-cell-depleted T cells, or T cells were the source of the cDNA or gDNA that made up the material.

In the authors' methods: Estimation of nucleated cell counts relied on the amplification of reference gene primers. Repertoires were generated with immunoSEQ multiplex PCR, while TCRdb's copy carries only in-frame clones and drops some. Clone size and the V and J calls come from that table; the DNA yielded D and trimming. The table includes about 160,000 clones, roughly nine tenths detected once. The CDR3 loop spans 16 amino acids. The V gene lost 4 bases and the J gene lost 2 bases, with 15 bases spanning the gap. The germline V gene encodes CDR1 SNHLY and CDR2 FYNNEI. The V and J genes are TRBV2 and TRBJ1-5; no clear D. The receptor was isolated from a man in his sixties with acute or convalescent COVID-19. Source material: peripheral blood. The CDR3 DNA is TGTGCCAGCAGTGTGCAAAGAGGGTCAGGCAATCAGCCCCAGCATTTT. Translation: CASSVQRGSGNQPQHF. Together with reference TRBV2 and TRBJ1-5, the CDR3 gives the full variable domain: EPEVTQTPSHQVTQMGQEVILRCVPISNHLYFYWYRQILGQKVEFLVSFYNNEISEKSEIFDDQFSVERPDGSNFTLKIRSTKLEDSAMYFCASSVQRGSGNQPQHFGDGTRLSIL.